A single sample gave rise to the 8 T cell receptor beta chains below, sequenced in a study of blood T cells in healthy people across ages. Together with a sample-barcoded 5' primer, a J-beta primer mix was included in a second PCR lasting about 6 to 12 cycles. TCRdb called the 5' RACE reads again in MiXCR, with one record for every CDR3 protein. This sample carries roughly 1 million distinct CDR3 sequences, about 23% of them seen once, and the ten largest clones take 0.65% to 0.95%. The sample was also linked to a second study, of T cells of mothers and their children.

Sequencing was carried out using blood. These receptor sequences come from a girl aged 2 to 10 in good health.

The chain carries TRBV2 and TRBJ2-7; no firm D call. This CDR3 spans 12 amino acids. CDR1 SNHLY and CDR2 FYNNEI come from the germline V gene. Trimming pared 7 bases from V and 0 bases from J, leaving 7 bases between. The CDR3 coding sequence is TGTGCCAGCAAACATTCCTCCTACGAGCAGTACTTC. Amino acid sequence: CASKHSSYEQYF. The full variable domain, completed using reference TRBV2 and TRBJ2-7, is EPEVTQTPSHQVTQMGQEVILRCVPISNHLYFYWYRQILGQKVEFLVSFYNNEISEKSEIFDDQFSVERPDGSNFTLKIRSTKLEDSAMYFCASKHSSYEQYFGPGTRLTVT.

This clonotype has a handful of counts. The genes are TRBV14 and TRBJ1-6, with 10 bases aligning to TRBD1. Germline CDR1 SGHDN, CDR2 FVKESK. This CDR3 region has 15 residues. V lost 2 bases and J lost 8; bases outside the gene matches: 3. For the CDR3, the DNA is TGTGCCAGCAGCCAAATGGGGACAGGGGATTCACCCCTCCACTTT. It encodes CASSQMGTGDSPLHF.

The chain couples TRBV7-3 to TRBJ1-2; D may be TRBD1 (5 bases). The CDR3 runs 14 residues. Trimming removed 1 base at V and 8 bases at J, with 14 bases between. Germline V gene lookup returns CDR1 SGHTA and CDR2 FQGTGA. This CDR3 reads CASSLIGGGGGYTF. The CDR3, as DNA: TGTGCCAGCAGCTTAATAGGTGGGGGAGGAGGCTACACCTTC.

This clonotype was counted between two and nine times. The chain carries TRBV3-1 and TRBJ1-5; the D is unclear. CDR3 size: 12 residues. The V end lost 5 bases, the J end lost 8 bases, and 10 bases lay between the germline ends. Germline V gene data show CDR1 as LGHDT and CDR2 as YNNKEL (reference sequence). CDR3: CASSYMMEPQHF. CDR3 DNA sequence: TGTGCCAGCAGCTACATGATGGAGCCCCAGCATTTT.

The J gene is TRBJ2-7, the V gene TRBV2; D is unclear. Germline V gene data show CDR1 as SNHLY and CDR2 as FYNNEI. Trimming left V 8 bases short and J 3 bases short, with 11 bases between. CDR3 length equals 12 residues. CDR3 region: CASLRSGYEQYF. CDR3 nucleotides: TGTGCCAGCTTGAGGAGTGGCTACGAGCAGTACTTC.

This clonotype was seen only a few times. The rearrangement uses TRBV12-3 or TRBV12-4 and TRBJ2-1, with 9 positions matching TRBD2. Trimming removed 3 bases from V and 5 bases from J; junction bases left unmatched: 5. CDR3 length: 15 residues. The CDR3: CASSLMREGHNEQFF. In nucleotides, the CDR3 is TGTGCCAGCAGTTTGATGCGGGAGGGCCACAATGAGCAGTTCTTC.

This clonotype showed up just a few times. The gene calls are TRBV6-2 or TRBV6-3 and TRBJ2-5; 10 bases agree with TRBD2. The CDR3 is made up of 15 amino acids. Germline CDR1 reads MNHEY; CDR2 reads SVGEGT. V was pared by 10 bases and J by 0 bases, with 8 bases of the junction left unmatched. The DNA of the CDR3 is TGTGCCACCGATCGTAGCGGGGGGTACCAAGAGACCCAGTACTTC. Its translation: CATDRSGGYQETQYF.

The V gene is TRBV6-1, the J gene TRBJ2-1; D is perhaps TRBD1 (5 bases). V shed 2 bases and J shed 5 bases, with 16 bases lying between them. This CDR3 is built from 16 residues. The germline CDR1 and CDR2 sequences are MNHNS and SASEGT. Here the CDR3 DNA reads TGTGCCAGCAGTGAAAAAATACAGGTATTCGACAATGAGCAGTTCTTC. This sequence encodes CASSEKIQVFDNEQFF.